This T cell receptor beta chain was sequenced for a study of STAT3 mutations in large granular lymphocyte leukemia. On the study more broadly: Immunosuppressive therapy was given to more than half of T-LGLL patients. Study-level findings and limits: Every T-LGLL patient had at least one immunodominant TCRbeta clonotype. A small but highly pathogenic clone may have been missed.

V shed 1 base and J shed 4 bases, with 14 bases lying between them. CDR3 size: 16 residues. CDR1 and CDR2 from the germline V gene are SEHNR and FQNEAQ (reference sequence). Remarks on this clone: Antigen: not known.

Each sample's TCRbeta library yielded on average about 41,000 productive templates. TCRdb keeps only in-frame clones here, not all; method: immunoSEQ multiplex PCR. There are 12,000 or so clones in the sample; 60% to 85% occur only once, and 40% to 55% lies in the top ten. The sample was peripheral blood mononuclear cells. The clonotype was recovered from a man in his fifties or sixties with T-cell large granular lymphocyte leukemia. Some clones in this sample may be carry-over from other donors' samples. V gene TRBV7-9 combines with J gene TRBJ2-1; D gene unclear. The CDR3 loop is CASSLVFGSPYNEQFF. The CDR3 nucleotides are TGTGCCAGCAGCTTAGTATTCGGGTCTCCGTACAATGAGCAGTTCTTC. The whole variable domain, remainder taken from reference TRBV7-9 and TRBJ2-1, is DTGVSQNPRHKITKRGQNVTFRCDPISEHNRLYWYRQTLGQGPEFLTYFQNEAQLEKSRLLSDRFSAERPKGSFSTLEIQRTEQGDSAMYLCASSLVFGSPYNEQFFGPGTRLTVL.